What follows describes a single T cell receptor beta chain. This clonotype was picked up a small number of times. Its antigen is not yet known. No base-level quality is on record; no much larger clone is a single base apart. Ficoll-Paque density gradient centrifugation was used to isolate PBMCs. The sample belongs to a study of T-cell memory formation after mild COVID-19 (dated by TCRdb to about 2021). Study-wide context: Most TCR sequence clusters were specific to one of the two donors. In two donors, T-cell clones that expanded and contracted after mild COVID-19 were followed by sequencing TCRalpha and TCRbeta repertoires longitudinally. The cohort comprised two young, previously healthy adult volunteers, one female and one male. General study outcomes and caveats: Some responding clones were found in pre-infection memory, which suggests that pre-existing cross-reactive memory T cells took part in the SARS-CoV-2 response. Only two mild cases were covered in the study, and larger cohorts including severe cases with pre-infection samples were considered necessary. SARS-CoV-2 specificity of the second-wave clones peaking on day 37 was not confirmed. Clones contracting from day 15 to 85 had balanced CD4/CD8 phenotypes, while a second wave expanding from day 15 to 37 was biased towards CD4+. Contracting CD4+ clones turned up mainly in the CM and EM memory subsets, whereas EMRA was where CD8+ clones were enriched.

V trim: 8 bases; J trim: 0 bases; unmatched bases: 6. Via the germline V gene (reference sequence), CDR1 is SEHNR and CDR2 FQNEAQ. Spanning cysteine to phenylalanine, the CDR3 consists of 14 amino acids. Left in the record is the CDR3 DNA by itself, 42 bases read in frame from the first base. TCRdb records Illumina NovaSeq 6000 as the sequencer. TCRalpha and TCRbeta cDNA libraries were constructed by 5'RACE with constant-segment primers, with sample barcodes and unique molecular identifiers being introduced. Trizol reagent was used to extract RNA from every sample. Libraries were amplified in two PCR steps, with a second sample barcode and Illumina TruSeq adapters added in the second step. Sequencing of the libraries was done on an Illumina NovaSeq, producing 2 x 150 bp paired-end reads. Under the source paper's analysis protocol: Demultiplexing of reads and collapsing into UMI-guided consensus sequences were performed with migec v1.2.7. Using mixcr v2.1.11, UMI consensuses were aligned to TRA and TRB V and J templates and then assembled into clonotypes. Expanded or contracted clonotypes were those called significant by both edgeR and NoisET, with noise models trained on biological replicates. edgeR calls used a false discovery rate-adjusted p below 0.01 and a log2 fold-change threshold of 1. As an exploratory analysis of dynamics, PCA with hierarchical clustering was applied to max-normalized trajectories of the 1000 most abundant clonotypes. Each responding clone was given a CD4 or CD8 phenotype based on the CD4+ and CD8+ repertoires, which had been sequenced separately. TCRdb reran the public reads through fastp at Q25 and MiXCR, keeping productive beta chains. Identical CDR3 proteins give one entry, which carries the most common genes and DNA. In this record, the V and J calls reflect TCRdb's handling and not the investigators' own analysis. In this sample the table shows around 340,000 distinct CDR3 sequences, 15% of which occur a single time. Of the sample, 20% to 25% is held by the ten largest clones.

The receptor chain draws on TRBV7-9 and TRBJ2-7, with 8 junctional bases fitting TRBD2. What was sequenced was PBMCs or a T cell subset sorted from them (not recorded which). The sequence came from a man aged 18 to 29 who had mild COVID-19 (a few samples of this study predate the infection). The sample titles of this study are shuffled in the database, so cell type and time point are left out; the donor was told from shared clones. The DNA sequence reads TGTGCCAGCTCGGGCCTAGCGGGCTCCTACGAGCAGTACTTC. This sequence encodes CASSGLAGSYEQYF.